This entry lists 5 T cell receptor beta chains sequenced from one sample in a study of blood T cell repertoires in COVID-19. The protocol was immunoSEQ multiplex PCR, while the TCRdb copy is restricted to in-frame clones and leaves out a portion. The sample has roughly 80,000 clones, 82% seen once; the top ten hold around a quarter. Sequenced material: peripheral blood. The receptors stem from a human donor in a cohort sampled during active COVID-19.

This chain links TRBV27 with TRBJ1-6; 8 bases agree with TRBD1. Trimming cost V 5 bases and J 5 bases; bases outside gene matches: 5. CDR1 and CDR2 (germline): MNHEY, SMNVEV (reference sequence). This CDR3 comprises 15 residues. The CDR3 DNA reads as TGTGCCAGCAGTCCCGGGACAGGAGATAATTCACCCCTCCACTTT. As protein: CASSPGTGDNSPLHF.

This clone was detected only a few times. The chain combines TRBV7-9 with TRBJ1-6; 8 nucleotides agree with TRBD1. Germline-derived CDR1 and CDR2 are SEHNR and FQNEAQ (reference sequence). This CDR3 region has 16 residues. V was clipped by 4 bases and J by 7 bases; unmatched bases: 9. DNA for the CDR3: TGTGCCAGCAGCTCCTGGGACAGGTCGAGGAATTCACCCCTCCACTTT. Protein: CASSSWDRSRNSPLHF.

This chain connects TRBV6-5 to TRBJ1-2; TRBD1 aligns across 10 bases. J gave up 4 bases and V 6 bases, and 5 bases lay outside the gene matches. Germline CDR1 MNHEY, CDR2 SVGAGI. The CDR3 runs 14 residues. The CDR3 loop reads CASSLTGGSYGYTF. Here the CDR3 DNA reads TGTGCCAGCAGCCTGACAGGGGGCTCCTATGGCTACACCTTC.

V and J are TRBV28 and TRBJ1-1; the D is unclear. CDR3 length: 13 amino acids. Per germline, CDR1 MDHEN and CDR2 SYDVKM. V shed 1 base and J shed 0 bases, with 3 bases lying between them. The CDR3 nucleotides are TGTGCCAGCAGTTTATCCGTGAACACTGAAGCTTTCTTT. Residues: CASSLSVNTEAFF.

Only a few counts were recorded for this clone. The V gene is TRBV5-8, the J gene TRBJ1-4; D uncertain. The germline gives CDR1 SGHTS, CDR2 YDEGEE. The CDR3 runs to 13 residues. Trimming shortened V by 0 bases and J by 4 bases, and 4 bases separated the two germline ends. In DNA form, the CDR3 reads TGTGCCAGCAGCTTGGTCCATAATGAAAAACTGTTTTTT. Its protein is CASSLVHNEKLFF.